This T cell receptor (beta chain) was captured by sequencing in a study of PD-1 blockade in classical Hodgkin lymphoma. Study results and caveats: Complete responders entered with baseline diversity on par with newly diagnosed patients, the results showed. According to reports, newly diagnosed patients had lower baseline TCR diversity than healthy donors, and relapsed/refractory patients had lower baseline TCR diversity still.

Remarks on this clone: The antigen is unknown.

Data came from immunoSEQ multiplex PCR; TCRdb stores just in-frame clones and leaves some out. The table includes 80,000 to 100,000 clones, 80% to 90% detected once. Brentuximab vedotin exposure varied, and every patient relapsed after autologous stem cell transplantation. Best response was recorded as complete response, partial response or progressive disease. The CDR3 has 13 amino acids. Trimming left V 2 bases short and J 4 bases short, with 6 bases between. Germline V gives CDR1 SGHTA, CDR2 FQGNSA. The clonotype was recovered from a human donor with classical Hodgkin lymphoma. This sequence joins TRBV7-2 and TRBJ2-1; D is undetermined. Here the sequenced sample was peripheral blood mononuclear cells (PBMCs), taken before the second cycle of nivolumab. CDR3 sequence (DNA): TGTGCCAGCAGCTTAAGGCGGTACAATGAGCAGTTCTTC. It codes for CASSLRRYNEQFF.